This TCR beta chain was profiled in a study of cytomegalovirus exposure and HLA in healthy donors. Study-wide context: Sequencing of roughly 180 million T cells in an earlier analysis found about 120 million unique TCR beta sequences.

The CDR3 sequence is 14 residues long. Per germline, CDR1 SGHNT and CDR2 YENEEA. V was shortened by 5 bases and J by 14 bases, with 21 bases between the two germline ends. The PCR employed 60 Vbeta primers together with 13 Jbeta primers. Clones were read by immunoSEQ multiplex PCR, and TCRdb kept only the in-frame ones, dropping some. The data contain some 250,000 clones, about 80% of them singletons. The source material was PBMCs. V usage is TRBV11-3 and J usage is TRBJ1-4; D possibly corresponds to TRBD1 (6 bases). The receptor was derived from a middle-aged woman in good health and CMV-seropositive. CDR3 in DNA: TGTGCCAGCAGCCCCCGGGGGGGGCCCTTGGATCTGTTTTTT. Translating it yields CASSPRGGPLDLFF.